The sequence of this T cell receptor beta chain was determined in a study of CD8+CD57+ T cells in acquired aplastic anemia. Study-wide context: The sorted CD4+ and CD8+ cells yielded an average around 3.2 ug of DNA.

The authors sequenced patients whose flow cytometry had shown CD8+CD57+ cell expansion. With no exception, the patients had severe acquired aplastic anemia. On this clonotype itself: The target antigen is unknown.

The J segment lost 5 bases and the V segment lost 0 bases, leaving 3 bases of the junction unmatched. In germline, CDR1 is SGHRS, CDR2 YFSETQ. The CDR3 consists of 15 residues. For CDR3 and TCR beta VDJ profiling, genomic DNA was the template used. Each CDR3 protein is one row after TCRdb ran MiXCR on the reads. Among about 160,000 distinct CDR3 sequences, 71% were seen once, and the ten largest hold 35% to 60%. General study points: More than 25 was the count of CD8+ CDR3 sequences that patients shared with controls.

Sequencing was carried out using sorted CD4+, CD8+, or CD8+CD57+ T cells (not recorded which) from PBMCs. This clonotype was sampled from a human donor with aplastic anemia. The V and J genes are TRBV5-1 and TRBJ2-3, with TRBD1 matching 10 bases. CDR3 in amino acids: CASSLGQGAGDTQYF. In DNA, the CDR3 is TGCGCCAGCAGCTTGGGACAGGGGGCAGGAGATACGCAGTATTTT.